Below are 23 T cell receptor beta chains sequenced from a single sample in a study of cytomegalovirus exposure and HLA in healthy donors. This PCR relied on a set of 60 Vbeta primers and 13 Jbeta primers. The protocol was immunoSEQ multiplex PCR, while the TCRdb copy is restricted to in-frame clones and leaves out a portion. The sample has some 180,000 clones; 80% are singletons. Sequenced material: PBMCs. These TCRs come from a girl aged 10 to 17 in good health and CMV-seropositive.

This chain links TRBV19 with TRBJ2-1; TRBD2 agrees at 10 bases. Germline CDR1 LNHDA, CDR2 SQIVND (reference sequence). V shed 7 bases, J shed 7 bases, and the junction held 10 bases outside the gene matches. CDR3 length: 15 residues. This CDR3 is CASTTTSGNRNEQFF. As DNA, the CDR3 is TGTGCCAGTACCACTACTAGCGGGAATAGGAATGAGCAGTTCTTC.

Only one count was recorded for this clone. The rearrangement joins TRBV5-6 to TRBJ2-7; D is uncertain. The ends were cut back, 4 bases at V and 2 bases at J, with 4 bases in the middle. In germline, CDR1 is SGHDT, CDR2 YYEEEE. CDR3 length: 11 residues. The CDR3: CASSLTYEQYF. The CDR3 DNA is TGTGCCAGCAGCCTAACCTACGAGCAGTACTTC. The full variable domain, in which reference TRBV5-6 and TRBJ2-7 provide the parts outside the CDR3, is DAGVTQSPTHLIKTRGQQVTLRCSPKSGHDTVSWYQQALGQGPQFIFQYYEEEERQRGNFPDRFSGHQFPNYSSELNVNALLLGDSALYLCASSLTYEQYFGPGTRLTVT.

The rearrangement joins TRBV5-6 to TRBJ2-5; 7 nucleotides line up with TRBD1. The CDR3 consists of 13 residues. Germline loops: CDR1 SGHDT, CDR2 YYEEEE. The ends lost 5 bases at V and 7 bases at J; junction bases unmatched: 8. CDR3 in amino acids: CASSSQGVATQYF. For the CDR3, the DNA is TGTGCCAGCAGTTCCCAGGGGGTGGCGACCCAGTACTTC.

V is TRBV7-9 and J is TRBJ2-3; 7 nucleotides match TRBD2. This CDR3 has 16 residues. With 1 base clipped from V and 1 base from J, the junction kept 5 bases outside the gene matches. Per the germline V gene, CDR1 is SEHNR and CDR2 is FQNEAQ (reference sequence). In DNA form, the CDR3 reads TGTGCCAGCAGCTTAGATAGGGCGGGAGGCACAGATACGCAGTATTTT. Its protein product is CASSLDRAGGTDTQYF.

The rearrangement uses TRBV30 and TRBJ2-7; 10 bases match TRBD1. This CDR3 comprises 14 residues. Per germline, CDR1 GTSNPN and CDR2 SVGIG (reference sequence). After removal of 0 bases from V and 2 bases from J, the junction contained 1 base not matched to a gene. CDR3 in DNA: TGTGCCTGGAGTGTGGGACAGGGGACCTACGAGCAGTACTTC. As protein: CAWSVGQGTYEQYF.

The chain has TRBV2 and TRBJ1-1; no clear D gene. This CDR3 spans 13 amino acids. CDR1 SNHLY and CDR2 FYNNEI come from the germline V gene. V dropped 10 bases and J dropped 2 bases, with 14 bases sitting between them. The CDR3 DNA reads TGTGCCAACGCCACAAGAGGAAACACTGAAGCTTTCTTT. Translation: CANATRGNTEAFF.

V is TRBV9 and J is TRBJ2-3, with D possibly being TRBD2 (6 bases). The V end lost 3 bases, the J end lost 0 bases, and 14 bases lay between the germline ends. Germline V CDR1 and CDR2: SGDLS, YYNGEE. The CDR3 is made up of 16 amino acids. CDR3 residues: CASSDDIAVSTDTQYF. The CDR3 DNA is TGTGCCAGCAGCGACGACATAGCGGTTAGCACAGATACGCAGTATTTT.

The rearrangement links TRBV4-1 to TRBJ2-1; possibly TRBD1 for D (5 bases). The CDR3 is 16 amino acids. Germline-derived CDR1 and CDR2 are MGHRA and YSYEKL. V was trimmed by 4 bases and J by 2 bases, leaving 15 bases between them. The chain's CDR3 is CASSPLQGAAYNEQFF. DNA of the CDR3: TGCGCCAGCAGCCCCCTACAAGGGGCAGCCTACAATGAGCAGTTCTTC.

J is TRBJ2-7 and V is TRBV15; D is possibly TRBD1 (6 bases). The ends were cut back, 0 bases at V and 5 bases at J, with 20 bases in the middle. The germline CDR1 and CDR2 sequences are LNHNV and YYDKDF (reference sequence). The CDR3 extends over 17 amino acids. In nucleotides, the CDR3 is TGTGCCACCAGCAGAGAAGGGATGACAGGCAAACCTCACGAGCAGTACTTC. Its translation: CATSREGMTGKPHEQYF.

The V call is TRBV15, the J call TRBJ1-5; TRBD1 might be the D (5 bases). Germline CDR1 and CDR2: LNHNV and YYDKDF (reference sequence). The CDR3 runs 16 residues. Deletions cut 0 bases from V and 6 bases from J, with 15 bases between. The CDR3 protein is CATSRDVQGGGQPQHF. In DNA form, the CDR3 reads TGTGCCACCAGCAGAGATGTGCAGGGAGGTGGTCAGCCCCAGCATTTT.

The V and J genes are TRBV7-9 and TRBJ1-1, with 9 bases aligning to TRBD1. Germline V gene data show CDR1 as SEHNR and CDR2 as FQNEAQ (reference sequence). CDR3 size: 16 residues. Trimming at V came to 4 bases and at J to 4 bases, leaving 10 bases not matched to a gene. The CDR3 reads CASSYLLDRGITEAFF. CDR3 bases: TGTGCCAGCAGCTACCTCTTGGACAGGGGCATCACTGAAGCTTTCTTT.

The genes are TRBV13 and TRBJ1-3; D ambiguous. Germline lookup yields CDR1 PRHDT and CDR2 FYEKMQ (reference sequence). The CDR3 contains 16 residues. Trimming took off 1 base at V and 4 bases at J, with 14 bases between the two ends. DNA for the CDR3: TGTGCCAGCAGCTTAGATCTAATGGGAGGAGGAAACACCATATATTTT. Amino acid sequence: CASSLDLMGGGNTIYF.

The chain has TRBV5-5 and TRBJ1-4; TRBD1 agrees at 8 bases. Germline lookup yields CDR1 SGHKS and CDR2 YYEKEE (reference sequence). The CDR3 runs to 14 residues. V lost 3 bases to trimming and J lost 7 bases; unmatched junction nucleotides: 5. CDR3 residues: CASSSGGAGEKLFF. The CDR3 DNA sequence: TGTGCCAGCAGCTCAGGGGGCGCAGGTGAAAAACTGTTTTTT.

This clone appeared a few times. The chain recombines TRBV9 with TRBJ1-1; D gene uncertain. Germline CDR1 is SGDLS and CDR2 is YYNGEE. The CDR3 length is 13 residues. Trimming cost V 7 bases and J 2 bases, with 12 bases left between them. This CDR3 reads CASSRLLNTEAFF. The CDR3 region has the DNA TGTGCCAGCTCCCGACTGCTCAACACTGAAGCTTTCTTT.

This rearrangement joins TRBV15 to TRBJ2-3; TRBD2 matches 8 bases. Trimming removed 1 base from V and 0 bases from J; junction bases left unmatched: 3. From germline, CDR1 is LNHNV and CDR2 YYDKDF (reference sequence). The CDR3 length is 16 residues. The CDR3 nucleotides are TGTGCCACCAGCAGAGGAACTAGCGGCAGCACAGATACGCAGTATTTT. It encodes CATSRGTSGSTDTQYF.

This chain connects TRBV7-2 to TRBJ1-5; D is ambiguous. The V end lost 5 bases, the J end lost 3 bases, and 14 bases lay between the germline ends. The CDR3 is 15 residues long. Looked up from germline, CDR1 is SGHTA and CDR2 is FQGNSA. The CDR3 DNA is TGTGCCAGCAGCCCTCGGACGGACTTCAATCAGCCCCAGCATTTT. Its protein is CASSPRTDFNQPQHF. Complete variable domain (other parts from reference TRBV7-2 and TRBJ1-5): GAGVSQSPSNKVTEKGKDVELRCDPISGHTALYWYRQSLGQGLEFLIYFQGNSAPDKSGLPSDRFSAERTGGSVSTLTIQRTQQEDSAVYLCASSPRTDFNQPQHFGDGTRLSIL.

The V call is TRBV27, the J call TRBJ1-1, with D possibly matching TRBD1 (6 bases). CDR3 length: 20 amino acids. Germline V lookup: CDR1 MNHEY, CDR2 SMNVEV (reference sequence). Trimming removed 6 bases at V and 2 bases at J, with 31 bases between. CDR3 sequence reads: CASSLRGVWQGRDLNTEAFF. For the CDR3, the DNA is TGTGCCAGCAGCCTCCGGGGGGTTTGGCAGGGGAGGGACTTAAACACTGAAGCTTTCTTT.

The chain links TRBV27 to TRBJ1-2; D is ambiguous. V was pared by 0 bases and J by 7 bases, with 12 bases between. Germline lookup yields CDR1 MNHEY and CDR2 SMNVEV (reference sequence). The CDR3 runs to 14 residues. CDR3: CASSLSTVAGGYTF. In DNA form, the CDR3 reads TGTGCCAGCAGTTTATCAACGGTGGCGGGTGGCTACACCTTC.

The rearrangement links TRBV19 to TRBJ2-4; 13 bases line up with TRBD2. This CDR3 comprises 17 residues. The germline CDR1 and CDR2 sequences are LNHDA and SQIVND (reference sequence). The V and J ends lost 4 bases and 5 bases, in that order; junction bases with no gene match: 8. The CDR3 nucleotides are TGTGCCAGTAGTAAGTGGACTAGCGGGAGAATCGAAAACATTCAGTACTTC. This translates into CASSKWTSGRIENIQYF.

This clone was observed a single time. The V and J genes are TRBV10-3 and TRBJ1-5; D is perhaps TRBD1 (5 bases). The CDR3 is 14 residues long. Trimming took 3 bases from V and 6 from J, leaving 12 bases between them. Germline-derived CDR1 and CDR2 are ENHRY and SYGVKD. DNA of the CDR3: TGTGCCATCAGTGACCTGGAACAGGCTCAGCCCCAGCATTTT. Its protein product is CAISDLEQAQPQHF.

J is TRBJ1-4 and V is TRBV5-1; 9 positions agree with TRBD1. V lost 4 bases and J lost 6; bases outside the gene matches: 13. This CDR3 contains 17 residues. Germline values: CDR1 SGHRS, CDR2 YFSETQ. The CDR3 protein is CASSTSYRGPIHEKLFF. CDR3 in DNA: TGCGCCAGCAGCACGTCTTACAGGGGGCCGATTCATGAAAAACTGTTTTTT.

This clone has only one observation. V and J are TRBV6-1 and TRBJ2-5; the match to TRBD2 covers 9 bases. Trimming cost V 1 base and J 5 bases; bases outside gene matches: 8. CDR1 is MNHNS, CDR2 SASEGT, per germline. The CDR3 spans 16 residues. The chain's CDR3 is CASSEVAGADGETQYF. The CDR3 DNA reads TGTGCCAGCAGTGAAGTAGCGGGAGCCGATGGTGAGACCCAGTACTTC.

V gene TRBV6-5 combines with J gene TRBJ2-1; D may be TRBD1 (5 bases). CDR1 and CDR2 from the germline V gene are MNHEY and SVGAGI. The CDR3 sequence is 15 residues long. V lost 2 bases and J 2 bases, leaving 10 bases between the germline ends. The chain's CDR3 is CASSYDSQAYNEQFF. In DNA, the CDR3 is TGTGCCAGCAGTTACGACAGCCAAGCCTACAATGAGCAGTTCTTC.